This entry describes one TCR beta chain. The J segment lost 3 bases and the V segment lost 0 bases, leaving 6 bases of the junction unmatched. Looked up from germline, CDR1 is SGHRS and CDR2 is YFSETQ. The CDR3 extends over 18 amino acids. This sample was taken from a study of cytomegalovirus exposure and HLA in healthy donors. Clones were read by immunoSEQ multiplex PCR, and TCRdb kept only the in-frame ones, dropping some. The data contain around 190,000 clones, approximately 85% of them singletons. The source is a woman between 18 and 29 years old in good health and CMV-seronegative. The chain is built from TRBV5-1 and TRBJ2-5; 15 bases match TRBD2. Sequenced input: PBMCs. The CDR3 DNA sequence: TGCGCCAGCAGCTTGGTTGGACTAGCGGGGGGGCTAAAAGAGACCCAGTACTTC. Encoded protein: CASSLVGLAGGLKETQYF.